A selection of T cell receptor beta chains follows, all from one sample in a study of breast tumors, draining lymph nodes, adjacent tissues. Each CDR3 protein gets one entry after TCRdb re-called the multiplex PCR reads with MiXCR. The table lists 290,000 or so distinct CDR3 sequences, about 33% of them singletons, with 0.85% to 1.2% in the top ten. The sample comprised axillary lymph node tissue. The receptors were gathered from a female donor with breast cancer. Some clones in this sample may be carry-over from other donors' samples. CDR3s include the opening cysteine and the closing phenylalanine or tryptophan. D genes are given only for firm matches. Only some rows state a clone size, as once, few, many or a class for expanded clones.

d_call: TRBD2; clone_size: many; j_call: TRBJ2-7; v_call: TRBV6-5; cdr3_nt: TGTGCCAGCAGTGAGACCGGGACTAGCTTCTACGAGCAGTACTTC; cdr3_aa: CASSETGTSFYEQYF
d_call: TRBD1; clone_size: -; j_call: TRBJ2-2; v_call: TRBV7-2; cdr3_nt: TGTGCCAGCAGCGGATCGGGACGAGACAGGGGGCCTACCGGGGAGCTGTTTTTT; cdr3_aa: CASSGSGRDRGPTGELFF
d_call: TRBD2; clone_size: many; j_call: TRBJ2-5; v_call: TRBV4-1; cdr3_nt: TGCGCCAGCAGCCAAGACAGGATTGGCGGGAGTGGTGTTTATAGGGGAGAGACCCAGTACTTC; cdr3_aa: CASSQDRIGGSGVYRGETQYF
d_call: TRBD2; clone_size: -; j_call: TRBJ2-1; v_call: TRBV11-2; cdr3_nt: TGTGCCAGCAGCTTAGTGGTTAGCGGGAGGGTTGGTGAGCAGTTCTTC; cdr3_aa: CASSLVVSGRVGEQFF
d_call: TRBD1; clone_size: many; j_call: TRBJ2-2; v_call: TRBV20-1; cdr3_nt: TGCAGTGCTAGAGATATGAGACAGGGCACCGGGGAGCTGTTTTTT; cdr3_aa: CSARDMRQGTGELFF
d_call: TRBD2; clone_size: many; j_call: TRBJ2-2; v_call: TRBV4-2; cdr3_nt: TGTGCCAGCAGACTAGCGGGAGTTCGCGGGGAGCTGTTTTTT; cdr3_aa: CASRLAGVRGELFF
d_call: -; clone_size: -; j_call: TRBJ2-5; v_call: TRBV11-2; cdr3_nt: TGTGCCAGCAGCTTAGGAGACCGGGCCCCAAATTGGGAGACCCAGTACTTC; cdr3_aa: CASSLGDRAPNWETQYF
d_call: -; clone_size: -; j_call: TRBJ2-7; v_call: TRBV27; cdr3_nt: TGTGCCAGCAGTTTATTTGGGGGGTTCTACGAGCAGTACTTC; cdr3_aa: CASSLFGGFYEQYF
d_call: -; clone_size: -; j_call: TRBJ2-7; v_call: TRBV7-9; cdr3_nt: -; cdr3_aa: CASSFYICSARDGRDRYEQYF
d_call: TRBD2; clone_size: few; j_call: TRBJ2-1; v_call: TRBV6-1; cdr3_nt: TGTGCCAGCAGGACTAGCGGGACCTACAATGAGCAGTTCTTC; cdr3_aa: CASRTSGTYNEQFF
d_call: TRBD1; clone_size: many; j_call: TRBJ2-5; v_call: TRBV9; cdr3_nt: TGTGCCAGCGGCTCGACAGGGGGCTCACAGGAGACCCAGTACTTC; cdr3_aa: CASGSTGGSQETQYF
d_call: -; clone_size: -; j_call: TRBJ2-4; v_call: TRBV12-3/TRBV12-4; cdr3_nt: TGTGCCAGCAGTTTATACAGCGCACAAAACATTCAGTACTTC; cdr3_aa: CASSLYSAQNIQYF
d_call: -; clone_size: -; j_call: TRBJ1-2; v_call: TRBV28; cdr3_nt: TGTGCCAGCTCAGTCTTGGAGGGCTACACCTTC; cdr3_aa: CASSVLEGYTF
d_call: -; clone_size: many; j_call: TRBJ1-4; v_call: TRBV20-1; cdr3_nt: TGCAGTGCTAGAGACGGCGAGGACGCAACTAATGAAAAACTGTTTTTT; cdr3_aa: CSARDGEDATNEKLFF
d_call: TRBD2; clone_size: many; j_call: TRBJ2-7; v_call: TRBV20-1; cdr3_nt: TGCAGTGCTAGAGATCTAGCGGGAGGGCCTAGACCCTACGAGCAGTACTTC; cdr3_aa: CSARDLAGGPRPYEQYF
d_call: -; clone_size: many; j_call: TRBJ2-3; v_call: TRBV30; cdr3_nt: TGTGCCTGGAGTGGGATGGCGGGAGATACGCAGTATTTT; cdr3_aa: CAWSGMAGDTQYF
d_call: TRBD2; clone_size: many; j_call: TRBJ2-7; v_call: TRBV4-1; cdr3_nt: TGCGCCAGCAGCCAAGACGGGGGGGCCTTGATCGGTTACGAGCAGTACTTC; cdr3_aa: CASSQDGGALIGYEQYF
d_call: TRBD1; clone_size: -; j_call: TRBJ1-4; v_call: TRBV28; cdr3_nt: TGTGCCAGCAGTCCACAGGGGGGAACCCGTGAAAAACTGCTTTTT; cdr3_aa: CASSPQGGTREKLLF
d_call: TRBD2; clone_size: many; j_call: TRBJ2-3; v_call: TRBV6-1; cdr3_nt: TGTGCCATCTCCCGGCCGGGAGGGCCTAACGTGATCAGACATACGCAGTATTTT; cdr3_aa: CAISRPGGPNVIRHTQYF
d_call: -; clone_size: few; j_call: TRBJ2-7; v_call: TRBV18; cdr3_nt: TGTGCCAGCTCACCAGGGGGCGCAAGGCGCGAGCAGTACTTC; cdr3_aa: CASSPGGARREQYF
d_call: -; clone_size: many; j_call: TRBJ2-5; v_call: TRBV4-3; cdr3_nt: TGCGCCAGCAGCCAAACCCAGGGGGAGACCCAGTACTTC; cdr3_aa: CASSQTQGETQYF
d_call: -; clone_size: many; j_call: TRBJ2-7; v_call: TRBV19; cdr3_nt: TGTGCCAGTAGTCGTACGACTACCTCCTACGAGCAGTACTTC; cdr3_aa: CASSRTTTSYEQYF
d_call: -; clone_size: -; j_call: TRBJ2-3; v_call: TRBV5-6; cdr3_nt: TGTGCCAGCAGCTTGGTTTTGCCCGGCACAGATACGCAGTATTTT; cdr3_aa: CASSLVLPGTDTQYF
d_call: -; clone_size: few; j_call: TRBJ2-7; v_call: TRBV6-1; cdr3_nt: TGTGCCAGCAGTTTTGTAGTCGCCTACGAGCAGTACTTC; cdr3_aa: CASSFVVAYEQYF
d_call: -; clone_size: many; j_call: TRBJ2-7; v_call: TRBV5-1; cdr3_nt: TGCGCCAGCAGCTTGGAACCGTCGAGCTCCTACGAGCAGTACTTC; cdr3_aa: CASSLEPSSSYEQYF
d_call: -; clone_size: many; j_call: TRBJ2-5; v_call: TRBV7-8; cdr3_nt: TGTGCCAGCAGCTTAATTGATTTGGCTGAGACCCAGTACTTC; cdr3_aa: CASSLIDLAETQYF
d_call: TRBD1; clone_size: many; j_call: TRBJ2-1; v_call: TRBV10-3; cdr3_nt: TGTGCCATCAGTACAGGGGCCTCTCGGAATGAGCAGTTCTTC; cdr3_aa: CAISTGASRNEQFF
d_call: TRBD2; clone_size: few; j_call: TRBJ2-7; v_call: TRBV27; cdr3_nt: TGTGCCAGCACAGGACTAGCTAGCTACGAGCAGTACTTC; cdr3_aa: CASTGLASYEQYF
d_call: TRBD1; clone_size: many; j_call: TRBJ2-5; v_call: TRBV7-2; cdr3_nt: TGTGCCAGCAGCTTTGGGACAGGCCAGCGGGAGACCCAGTACTTC; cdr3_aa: CASSFGTGQRETQYF
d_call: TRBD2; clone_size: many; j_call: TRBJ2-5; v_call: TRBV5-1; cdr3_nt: TGCGCCAGCAGCTTGGATGCTAGCGGGGAGGGGGAGACCCAGTACTTC; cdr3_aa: CASSLDASGEGETQYF
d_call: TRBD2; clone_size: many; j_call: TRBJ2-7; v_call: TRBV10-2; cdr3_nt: TGCGCCAGCAGGGTCGGCGGGAGGCCCGATACCTACGAGCAGTACTTC; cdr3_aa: CASRVGGRPDTYEQYF
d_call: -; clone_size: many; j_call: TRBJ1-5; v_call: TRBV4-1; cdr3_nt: TGCGCCAGCAGCCAAGAACCCAATTATAGCAATCAGCCCCAGCATTTT; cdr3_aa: CASSQEPNYSNQPQHF
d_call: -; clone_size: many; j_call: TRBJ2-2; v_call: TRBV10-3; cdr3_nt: TGTGCCATCAGTGATCCAGGAGGCAGAACCGGGGAGCTGTTTTTT; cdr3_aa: CAISDPGGRTGELFF
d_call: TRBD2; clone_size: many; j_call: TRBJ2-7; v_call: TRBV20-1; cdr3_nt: TGCAGTGCGTGGGAGGGGTTCGAGCAGTACTTC; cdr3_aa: CSAWEGFEQYF
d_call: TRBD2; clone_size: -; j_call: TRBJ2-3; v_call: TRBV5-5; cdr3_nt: TGTGCCAGCAGTGAGGACCTAGCGGGAGATGGGACAGATACGCAGTATTTT; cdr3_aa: CASSEDLAGDGTDTQYF
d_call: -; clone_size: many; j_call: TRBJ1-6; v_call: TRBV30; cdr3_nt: TGTGCCTGGAGGAGAGGACAGTATTCACCCCTCCACTTT; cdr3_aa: CAWRRGQYSPLHF
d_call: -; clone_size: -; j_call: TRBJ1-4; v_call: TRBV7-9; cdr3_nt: TGTGCCAGCAGCTTAGGGCAGGGTAATGAAATACTGTTTTTT; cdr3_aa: CASSLGQGNEILFF
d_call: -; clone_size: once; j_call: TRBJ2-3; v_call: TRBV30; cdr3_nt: TGTGCCTGGAGTGACCACCTGTCTAGGGCAGATACGCAGTATTTT; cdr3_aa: CAWSDHLSRADTQYF
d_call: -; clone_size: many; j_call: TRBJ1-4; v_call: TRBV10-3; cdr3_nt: TGTGCCATCAGTGACCTAGGGTCTAATGAAAAACTGTTTTTT; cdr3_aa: CAISDLGSNEKLFF
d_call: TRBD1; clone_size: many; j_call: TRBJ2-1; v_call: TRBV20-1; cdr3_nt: TGCAGTGCCGACCTCCGGGACAGGGGAATCAATGAGCAGTTCTTC; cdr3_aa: CSADLRDRGINEQFF
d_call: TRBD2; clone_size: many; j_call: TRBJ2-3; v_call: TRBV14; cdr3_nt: TGTGCCAGCCGGACTAGCGGCACAGATACGCAGTATTTT; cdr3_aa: CASRTSGTDTQYF